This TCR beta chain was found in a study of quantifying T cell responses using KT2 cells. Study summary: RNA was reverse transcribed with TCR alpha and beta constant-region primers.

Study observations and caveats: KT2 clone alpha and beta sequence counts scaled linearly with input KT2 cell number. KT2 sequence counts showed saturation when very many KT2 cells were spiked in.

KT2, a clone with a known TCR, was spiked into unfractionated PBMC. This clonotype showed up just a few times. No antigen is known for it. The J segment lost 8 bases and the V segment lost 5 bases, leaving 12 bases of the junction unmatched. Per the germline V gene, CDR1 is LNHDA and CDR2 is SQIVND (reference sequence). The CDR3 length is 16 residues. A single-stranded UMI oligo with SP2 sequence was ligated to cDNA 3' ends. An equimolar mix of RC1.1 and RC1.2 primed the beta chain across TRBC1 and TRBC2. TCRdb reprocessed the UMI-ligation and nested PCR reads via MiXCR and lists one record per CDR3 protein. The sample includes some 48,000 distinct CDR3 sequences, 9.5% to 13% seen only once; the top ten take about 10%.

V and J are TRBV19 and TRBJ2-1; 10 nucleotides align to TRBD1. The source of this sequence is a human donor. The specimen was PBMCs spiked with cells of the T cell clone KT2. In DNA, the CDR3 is TGTGCCAGTAGTGATCCTATCCGGGACAGGGGCCATGAGCAGTTCTTC. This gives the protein CASSDPIRDRGHEQFF.